A few counts support the clone carrying this T cell receptor (beta chain). The antigen remains unidentified. Carried by the TCR beta cDNA libraries were unique molecular identifiers. There were roughly 0.95 to 10 million T cells, and approximately 480,000 cDNA molecules came from them. TCRdb called the PCR reads again in MiXCR, with one record for every CDR3 protein. Here the sample spans hundreds of thousands of distinct CDR3 sequences, about 50% being singletons. The germline V gene encodes CDR1 SEHNR and CDR2 FQNEAQ (reference sequence). This CDR3 contains 17 residues. V lost 3 bases, J lost 0 bases, and 9 bases stayed unmatched. This record belongs to a study of post-analysis software for immune sequencing data. Overall study context: Recorded disease courses covered relapsing-remitting, secondary progressive and progressive-relapsing multiple sclerosis. Some patients had no subtype annotation. Study outcomes and limitations: By F measure, samples from a shared preparation batch strongly co-clustered. Significantly lower normalized Chao1 diversity was found in patients with multiple sclerosis relative to controls. Controls had lower frequencies than patients of a few TRBV segments, which included TRBV5-6, TRBV5-1 and TRBV20-1.

The chain employs TRBV7-9 and TRBJ2-7; 9 bases line up with TRBD2. The sequenced sample was blood. This receptor was taken from a girl aged 10 to 17 with multiple sclerosis. For the CDR3, the DNA is TGTGCCAGCAGCTTGGACCTGAGCGGGAGGAGCTCCTACGAGCAGTACTTC. Amino acid sequence: CASSLDLSGRSSYEQYF.